This T cell receptor beta chain was sequenced for a study of blood T cell repertoires in COVID-19. This CDR3 comprises 12 residues. CDR1 is SGHDT and CDR2 is YYEEEE in the germline V gene. V was cut by 1 base and J by 7 bases, with 8 bases left in between. How the authors handled the data: Scientists estimated how many nucleated cells there were by amplifying reference gene primers. Generated by immunoSEQ multiplex PCR, the TCRdb table keeps only in-frame clones and is missing some. Clonal size and the V and J genes are those of that table, whereas D and trimming came from the DNA. The sample includes 150,000 or so clones, approximately 90% of them seen just once.

The chain is built from TRBV5-6 and TRBJ1-1; D is undetermined. The sequence derives from a young man with COVID-19, enrolled during active disease. The sequencing input was peripheral blood. CDR3 sequence reads: CASSLNSNEAFF. The CDR3, as DNA: TGTGCCAGCAGCTTGAATTCTAATGAAGCTTTCTTT.